This is a list of T cell receptor beta chains from one sample in a study of blood T cell repertoires in COVID-19. The protocol was immunoSEQ multiplex PCR, while the TCRdb copy is restricted to in-frame clones and leaves out a portion. This repertoire shows about 210,000 clones, roughly 82% found once; its top ten account for about 7.8%. Sequenced material: peripheral blood. These receptor sequences come from a woman aged 60 to 75 with COVID-19, enrolled during active disease. Each CDR3 is given with its conserved first and last residue. D genes are given only for firm matches. The size field is filled for only some rows; it gives once, few, many or a size class.

j_gene	abundance	v_gene	d_gene	CDR3aa	CDR3nt
TRBJ2-5	.	TRBV6-2/TRBV6-3	TRBD2	CASSSLAGEGQETQYF	TGTGCCAGCAGTTCCTTAGCGGGAGAGGGGCAAGAGACCCAGTACTTC
TRBJ2-4	.	TRBV7-3	.	CARQGGKNIQYF	TGTGCCCGACAAGGGGGAAAAAACATTCAGTACTTC
TRBJ2-4	.	TRBV6-1	.	CASSDRGVVSKNIQYF	TGTGCCAGCAGTGACAGGGGGGTCGTATCCAAAAACATTCAGTACTTC
TRBJ1-3	.	TRBV9	.	CASSVAGWGESGNTIYF	TGTGCCAGCAGCGTAGCTGGTTGGGGGGAATCTGGAAACACCATATATTTT
TRBJ2-1	.	TRBV6-2/TRBV6-3	.	CASSDTSYNEQFF	TGTGCCAGCAGTGACACCTCCTACAATGAGCAGTTCTTC
TRBJ2-1	.	TRBV7-3	TRBD2	CASSLTGTSASEQFF	TGTGCCAGCAGCTTAACCGGGACTAGCGCTAGTGAGCAGTTCTTC
TRBJ2-1	.	TRBV9	.	CASSVAVYNEQFF	TGTGCCAGCAGCGTAGCTGTCTACAATGAGCAGTTCTTC
TRBJ1-2	.	TRBV7-2	TRBD1	CASSPSTGGAGGYTF	TGTGCCAGCAGCCCTTCCACAGGGGGCGCAGGTGGCTACACCTTC
TRBJ2-2	.	TRBV18	TRBD2	CASSPRSGGDTGELFF	TGTGCCAGCTCACCGAGGAGTGGGGGGGACACCGGGGAGCTGTTTTTT
TRBJ1-5	.	TRBV6-1	.	CASSEVLFQPQHF	TGTGCCAGCAGTGAAGTTCTTTTTCAGCCCCAGCATTTT
TRBJ2-3	.	TRBV5-1	.	CASSLTLDTQYF	TGCGCCAGCAGCCTAACGTTAGATACGCAGTATTTT
TRBJ1-1	few	TRBV7-9	TRBD1	CASSVRQGLDTEAFF	TGTGCCAGCAGCGTCCGACAGGGTTTGGACACTGAAGCTTTCTTT
TRBJ1-4	.	TRBV9	TRBD1	CASTTGTGDEKLFF	TGTGCCAGCACGACCGGGACAGGGGATGAAAAACTGTTTTTT
TRBJ2-7	.	TRBV11-1	TRBD1	CASRPKQGESSYEQYF	TGTGCCAGCAGACCGAAACAGGGGGAGAGCTCCTACGAGCAGTACTTC
TRBJ2-5	once	TRBV19	.	CASSMTREETQYF	TGTGCCAGTAGTATGACTAGAGAAGAGACCCAGTACTTC
TRBJ1-2	.	TRBV5-6	TRBD1	CASSPLGTGLSYGYTF	TGTGCCAGCAGCCCTCTCGGGACAGGGCTCAGCTATGGCTACACCTTC
TRBJ1-2	.	TRBV6-5	.	CASGDMDYGYTF	TGTGCCAGTGGGGACATGGACTATGGCTACACCTTC
TRBJ2-1	.	TRBV9	TRBD2	CASSVTLAASNNEQFF	TGTGCCAGCAGCGTTACCCTAGCGGCGAGCAACAATGAGCAGTTCTTC
TRBJ2-7	.	TRBV10-3	TRBD2	CAISVTSGSYEQYF	TGTGCCATCAGTGTGACTAGCGGGAGCTACGAGCAGTACTTC
TRBJ2-5	few	TRBV11-2	TRBD2	CASSDPSGGAQKTQYF	TGTGCCAGCAGCGACCCTAGCGGGGGGGCCCAAAAGACCCAGTACTTC
TRBJ2-3	.	TRBV27	TRBD2	CASSLVAGALDTQYF	TGTGCCAGCAGTTTAGTAGCGGGGGCTTTAGATACGCAGTATTTT
TRBJ2-7	.	TRBV20-1	TRBD2	CSASPGLAAYEQYF	TGCAGTGCTAGTCCGGGACTAGCGGCGTACGAGCAGTACTTC
TRBJ2-5	few	TRBV11-2	.	CASSYGVRETQYF	TGTGCCAGCAGCTACGGGGTCCGAGAGACCCAGTACTTC
TRBJ2-2	.	TRBV7-2	.	CASSLAVQTGELFF	TGTGCCAGCAGCTTAGCCGTTCAGACCGGGGAGCTGTTTTTT
TRBJ1-2	.	TRBV27	TRBD1	CASSPGTGGSYGYTF	TGTGCCAGCAGTCCCGGGACAGGGGGCTCCTATGGCTACACCTTC
TRBJ1-1	.	TRBV3-1/TRBV3-2	.	CASSQNSGQGTEAFF	TGTGCCAGCAGCCAAAACTCAGGTCAGGGCACTGAAGCTTTCTTT
TRBJ1-3	.	TRBV6-6	TRBD1	CASSWGTGDSGNTIYF	TGTGCCAGCAGTTGGGGGACAGGCGACTCTGGAAACACCATATATTTT
TRBJ1-4	.	TRBV27	TRBD1	CASSLTGTGGEKLFF	TGTGCCAGCAGCTTAACCGGGACAGGGGGAGAAAAACTGTTTTTT
TRBJ1-6	.	TRBV28	TRBD1	CASSFGTGVLLTLHF	TGTGCCAGCAGTTTCGGGACAGGGGTTCTCCTCACCCTCCACTTT
TRBJ1-1	once	TRBV6-5	.	CASRTAGENTEAFF	TGTGCCAGCAGGACGGCAGGGGAGAACACTGAAGCTTTCTTT
TRBJ2-5	.	TRBV5-4	.	CASNRSPKETQYF	TGTGCCAGCAACCGAAGCCCGAAAGAGACCCAGTACTTC
TRBJ2-2	few	TRBV18	TRBD2	CASSQLAGLNTGELFF	TGTGCCAGCTCACAGCTAGCGGGCCTGAACACCGGGGAGCTGTTTTTT
TRBJ2-2	once	TRBV5-1	TRBD2	CASSSTGTSMSGELFF	TGCGCCAGCAGCAGCACCGGGACTAGTATGTCCGGGGAGCTGTTTTTT
TRBJ2-7	.	TRBV28	.	CASSSPGPPYEQYF	TGTGCCAGCAGCTCCCCTGGGCCTCCGTACGAGCAGTACTTC
TRBJ1-2	.	TRBV6-5	TRBD1	CASRRTGGYGYTF	TGTGCCAGCAGAAGGACAGGGGGCTATGGCTACACCTTC
TRBJ1-5	.	TRBV27	.	CASSPGQLNQPQHF	TGTGCCAGCAGTCCTGGACAGCTCAATCAGCCCCAGCATTTT
TRBJ1-1	.	TRBV9	TRBD1	CASSEHAGTGRNTEAFF	TGTGCCAGCAGCGAGCATGCGGGGACAGGGAGGAACACTGAAGCTTTCTTT
TRBJ1-2	.	TRBV11-2	.	CASSLVATGTASTYF	.
TRBJ1-6	.	TRBV6-6	.	CASSPLVLRTVSSYNSPLHF	TGTGCCAGCAGTCCACTCGTGCTTCGGACAGTGAGCTCCTATAATTCACCCCTCCACTTT
TRBJ1-4	.	TRBV7-4	TRBD1	CASSETGRPGQEEEKLFF	TGTGCCAGCAGCGAGACCGGTCGTCCGGGACAGGAGGAGGAAAAACTGTTTTTT
TRBJ1-4	once	TRBV4-2	TRBD1	CASSHGQGLEKLFF	TGTGCCAGCAGCCACGGACAGGGTTTAGAAAAACTGTTTTTT
TRBJ1-1	.	TRBV6-1	.	CASSEGLGVDTEAFF	TGTGCCAGCAGTGAGGGTTTAGGGGTAGACACTGAAGCTTTCTTT
TRBJ1-6	.	TRBV5-1	TRBD1	CASRIGQGALNSPLHF	TGCGCCAGCAGAATCGGACAGGGGGCGTTGAATTCACCCCTCCACTTT
TRBJ1-2	.	TRBV6-1	TRBD1	CASSEELTGLGGYTF	TGTGCCAGCAGTGAAGAGCTGACAGGGTTGGGTGGCTACACCTTC
TRBJ1-2	.	TRBV4-1	.	CASSHPLLRGSNGYTF	TGCGCCAGCAGCCACCCACTCCTTCGGGGGTCGAATGGCTACACCTTC
TRBJ1-1	.	TRBV7-2	TRBD1	CASSFRTGRTEAFF	TGTGCCAGCAGCTTCCGGACAGGGAGGACTGAAGCTTTCTTT
TRBJ2-5	.	TRBV28	TRBD2	CASRSAGVHRQETQYF	TGTGCCAGCAGGTCGGCGGGAGTTCATAGGCAAGAGACCCAGTACTTC
TRBJ1-6	.	TRBV5-5	.	CASSARGGLDNSPLHF	TGTGCCAGCAGCGCGAGGGGGGGGCTGGATAATTCACCCCTCCACTTT
TRBJ2-5	.	TRBV11-3	TRBD2	CASSLGGSGETQYF	TGTGCCAGCAGCCTGGGGGGGAGTGGGGAGACCCAGTACTTC
TRBJ2-2	.	TRBV5-1	TRBD2	CASSFLAGGNTGELFF	TGCGCCAGCAGCTTTCTGGCGGGGGGGAACACCGGGGAGCTGTTTTTT
TRBJ2-7	.	TRBV5-1	.	CASSLVFSYEQYF	TGCGCCAGCAGCTTGGTATTTTCCTACGAGCAGTACTTC
TRBJ2-5	.	TRBV3-1/TRBV3-2	.	CASSQEGRQETQYF	TGTGCCAGCAGCCAAGAGGGCAGACAAGAGACCCAGTACTTC
TRBJ2-1	.	TRBV13	.	CASSIGQGSNEQFF	TGTGCCAGCAGCATAGGTCAGGGGTCCAATGAGCAGTTCTTC
TRBJ1-3	.	TRBV6-5	TRBD1	CASSHRGLENTIYF	TGTGCCAGCAGTCACAGGGGATTGGAAAACACCATATATTTT